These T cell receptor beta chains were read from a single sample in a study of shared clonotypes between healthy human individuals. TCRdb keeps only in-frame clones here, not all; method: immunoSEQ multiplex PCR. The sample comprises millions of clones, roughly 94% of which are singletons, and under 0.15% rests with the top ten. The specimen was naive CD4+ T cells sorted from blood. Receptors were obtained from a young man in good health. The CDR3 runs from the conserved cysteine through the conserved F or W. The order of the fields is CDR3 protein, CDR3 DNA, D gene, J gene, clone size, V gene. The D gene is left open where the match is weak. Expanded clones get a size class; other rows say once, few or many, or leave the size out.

CDR3aa: CASSLEGPYEQYF
CDR3nt: TGTGCCAGCAGCTTAGAAGGTCCCTACGAGCAGTACTTC
d_gene: .
j_gene: TRBJ2-7
abundance: once
v_gene: TRBV7-2

CDR3aa: CASSSRGQGSGEQYF
CDR3nt: TGTGCCAGCAGCTCCCGGGGACAGGGGAGTGGGGAGCAGTACTTC
d_gene: TRBD1
j_gene: TRBJ2-5
abundance: .
v_gene: TRBV7-2

CDR3aa: CASSLEGSTEAFF
CDR3nt: TGCGCCAGCAGCTTGGAGGGTAGCACTGAAGCTTTCTTT
d_gene: .
j_gene: TRBJ1-1
abundance: .
v_gene: TRBV5-1

CDR3aa: CASSSTDRGGEQYF
CDR3nt: TGTGCCAGCAGTTCTACCGACAGGGGCGGGGAGCAGTACTTC
d_gene: TRBD1
j_gene: TRBJ2-7
abundance: .
v_gene: TRBV28

CDR3aa: CSVGYTGELFF
CDR3nt: TGCAGCGTTGGTTACACCGGGGAGCTGTTTTTT
d_gene: .
j_gene: TRBJ2-2
abundance: .
v_gene: TRBV29-1

CDR3aa: CASSRDPNEKLFF
CDR3nt: TGCGCCAGCAGCCGGGACCCAAATGAAAAACTGTTTTTT
d_gene: .
j_gene: TRBJ1-4
abundance: many
v_gene: TRBV4-1

CDR3aa: CASSQDQVVGDGYTF
CDR3nt: TGTGCCAGCAGCCAAGATCAAGTGGTAGGTGATGGCTACACCTTC
d_gene: .
j_gene: TRBJ1-2
abundance: .
v_gene: TRBV14

CDR3aa: CASSSSGGQETQYF
CDR3nt: TGCGCCAGCAGCTCTAGCGGGGGGCAAGAGACCCAGTACTTC
d_gene: TRBD2
j_gene: TRBJ2-5
abundance: .
v_gene: TRBV5-1

CDR3aa: CASSYTLQETQYF
CDR3nt: TGTGCCAGCAGTTACACACTTCAAGAGACCCAGTACTTC
d_gene: .
j_gene: TRBJ2-5
abundance: .
v_gene: TRBV6-5

CDR3aa: CASSGAGSGELFF
CDR3nt: TGTGCTAGCAGCGGGGCAGGATCCGGGGAGCTGTTTTTT
d_gene: TRBD2
j_gene: TRBJ2-2
abundance: .
v_gene: TRBV7-7

CDR3aa: CASSYGADYEQYF
CDR3nt: TGTGCCAGCAGTTACGGGGCCGACTACGAGCAGTACTTC
d_gene: .
j_gene: TRBJ2-7
abundance: .
v_gene: TRBV6-5

CDR3aa: CASSVETGSTEAFF
CDR3nt: TGTGCCAGCAGTGTAGAGACAGGGAGCACTGAAGCTTTCTTT
d_gene: TRBD1
j_gene: TRBJ1-1
abundance: .
v_gene: TRBV2

CDR3aa: CASSESNRWETQYF
CDR3nt: TGCGCCAGCAGTGAGTCAAACAGATGGGAGACCCAGTACTTC
d_gene: .
j_gene: TRBJ2-5
abundance: .
v_gene: TRBV10-1

CDR3aa: CASSSPGDSSGNTIYF
CDR3nt: TGTGCCAGCAGCTCGCCAGGGGACTCTTCTGGAAACACCATATATTTT
d_gene: .
j_gene: TRBJ1-3
abundance: .
v_gene: TRBV7-8

CDR3aa: CASSFIRTGEQYF
CDR3nt: TGTGCCAGCAGTTTTATTAGAACTGGCGAGCAGTACTTC
d_gene: .
j_gene: TRBJ2-7
abundance: once
v_gene: TRBV27

CDR3aa: CASSLGWEDRSNNSPLHF
CDR3nt: TGTGCCAGCAGCTTAGGGTGGGAGGATCGATCGAATAATTCACCCCTCCACTTT
d_gene: .
j_gene: TRBJ1-6
abundance: .
v_gene: TRBV7-9

CDR3aa: CASSQNSIPPQHF
CDR3nt: TGTGCCAGCAGCCAAAACAGTATTCCGCCCCAGCATTTT
d_gene: .
j_gene: TRBJ1-5
abundance: .
v_gene: TRBV28

CDR3aa: CASSYLGDGPYEQYF
CDR3nt: TGTGCCAGCAGTTATCTGGGGGACGGACCTTACGAGCAGTACTTC
d_gene: .
j_gene: TRBJ2-7
abundance: .
v_gene: TRBV6-5

CDR3aa: CASSYSGEGAGAFF
CDR3nt: TGTGCCAGCAGTTACTCGGGGGAGGGGGCCGGAGCTTTCTTT
d_gene: TRBD1
j_gene: TRBJ1-1
abundance: once
v_gene: TRBV6-6

CDR3aa: CSVGAGKEKLFF
CDR3nt: TGCAGCGTTGGGGCAGGGAAGGAAAAACTGTTTTTT
d_gene: .
j_gene: TRBJ1-4
abundance: .
v_gene: TRBV29-1

CDR3aa: CASSPTRAGEQYF
CDR3nt: TGTGCCAGCAGCCCCACGCGGGCCGGCGAGCAGTACTTC
d_gene: .
j_gene: TRBJ2-7
abundance: once
v_gene: TRBV27

CDR3aa: CAITSGLAGTQYF
CDR3nt: TGTGCCATCACCTCAGGACTAGCGGGGACCCAGTACTTC
d_gene: TRBD2
j_gene: TRBJ2-5
abundance: .
v_gene: TRBV10-3

CDR3aa: CASSRPGTLPYGYTF
CDR3nt: TGTGCCAGCAGCCGGCCCGGGACACTCCCCTATGGCTACACCTTC
d_gene: .
j_gene: TRBJ1-2
abundance: .
v_gene: TRBV9

CDR3aa: CASGGAGNQPQHF
CDR3nt: TGTGCCAGTGGGGGCGCCGGAAATCAGCCCCAGCATTTT
d_gene: .
j_gene: TRBJ1-5
abundance: .
v_gene: TRBV19

CDR3aa: CASSLDSISYEQYF
CDR3nt: TGCGCCAGCAGCCTGGACAGTATCTCCTACGAGCAGTACTTC
d_gene: .
j_gene: TRBJ2-7
abundance: .
v_gene: TRBV5-1

CDR3aa: CASSLGTGLRGYTF
CDR3nt: TGCGCCAGCAGCTTGGGAACAGGTCTGCGGGGCTACACCTTC
d_gene: .
j_gene: TRBJ1-2
abundance: once
v_gene: TRBV5-1

CDR3aa: CSVGRNGPQYF
CDR3nt: TGCAGCGTTGGGCGAAATGGTCCCCAGTACTTC
d_gene: .
j_gene: TRBJ2-5
abundance: .
v_gene: TRBV29-1

CDR3aa: CASTPSTRNQPQHF
CDR3nt: TGTGCCAGCACGCCTTCTACTCGAAATCAGCCCCAGCATTTT
d_gene: .
j_gene: TRBJ1-5
abundance: .
v_gene: TRBV28

CDR3aa: CASSSPQSSNYGYTF
CDR3nt: TGCGCCAGCAGCAGCCCACAGAGTTCTAACTATGGCTACACCTTC
d_gene: .
j_gene: TRBJ1-2
abundance: .
v_gene: TRBV4-1

CDR3aa: CASSLGGGASTTRSEQYF
CDR3nt: TGTGCCAGCAGCTTGGGTGGAGGGGCTTCAACAACGCGTTCCGAGCAGTACTTC
d_gene: .
j_gene: TRBJ2-7
abundance: .
v_gene: TRBV5-4

CDR3aa: CSVRDSISYEQYF
CDR3nt: TGCAGCGTTCGGGACAGTATCTCCTACGAGCAGTACTTC
d_gene: TRBD1
j_gene: TRBJ2-7
abundance: .
v_gene: TRBV29-1

CDR3aa: CASRATNEKLFF
CDR3nt: TGTGCCAGCCGGGCTACCAATGAAAAACTGTTTTTT
d_gene: .
j_gene: TRBJ1-4
abundance: .
v_gene: TRBV2

CDR3aa: CASSDRDPYEQYF
CDR3nt: TGTGCCAGCAGCGACAGGGATCCCTACGAGCAGTACTTC
d_gene: TRBD1
j_gene: TRBJ2-7
abundance: .
v_gene: TRBV2

CDR3aa: CASSSRTGGTEAFF
CDR3nt: TGCGCCAGCAGCTCCCGGACAGGGGGGACTGAAGCTTTCTTT
d_gene: TRBD1
j_gene: TRBJ1-1
abundance: .
v_gene: TRBV5-1

CDR3aa: CASSDTGGITEAFF
CDR3nt: TGCGCCAGCAGTGATACAGGGGGCATCACTGAAGCTTTCTTT
d_gene: TRBD1
j_gene: TRBJ1-1
abundance: .
v_gene: TRBV10-1

CDR3aa: CASSSTIDRAYEQYF
CDR3nt: TGTGCCAGCAGCTCCACCATTGACAGGGCCTACGAGCAGTACTTC
d_gene: TRBD1
j_gene: TRBJ2-7
abundance: .
v_gene: TRBV5-4

CDR3aa: CASIGVTADTQYF
CDR3nt: TGTGCCAGCATCGGGGTTACGGCAGATACGCAGTATTTT
d_gene: .
j_gene: TRBJ2-3
abundance: .
v_gene: TRBV25-1

CDR3aa: CASSPPGQLYSGNTIYF
CDR3nt: TGTGCCAGCTCACCACCGGGACAGCTATACTCTGGAAACACCATATATTTT
d_gene: TRBD1
j_gene: TRBJ1-3
abundance: .
v_gene: TRBV18